This section outlines one T cell receptor beta chain sequence together with its context. Its antigen is currently not known. It has no much larger one-base neighbor in the sample; base qualities were not kept. CDR1 LNHNV and CDR2 YYDKDF were looked up in the germline V gene (reference sequence). V is cut by 1 base and J by 2 bases, and the space between the germline ends is 12 bases. There are 15 amino acids in the CDR3, from cysteine to phenylalanine inclusive. Only CDR3 DNA is held: 45 bases, read in frame from base 1. This entry is derived from a study of shared clonotypes between healthy human individuals (dated by TCRdb to about 2020). Regarding the complete study: A couple of women and three men aged 18 to 49 years were included in the cohort. Per donor, three plates each were used for CD4 naive and CD4 memory, two for CD8 naive, and one for CD8 memory. To increase sequencing depth and limit assay-specific biases, TCR repertoire library preparation and sequencing were carried out by different laboratories using diverse techniques. Blood TCR repertoires of about 5 healthy adults were deeply sequenced to estimate repertoire size and the extent of clonotype sharing between individuals. Each donor's leukapheresis produced roughly between about 0.9 and 9.5 billion PBMCs. Study-level results and caveats: Compared with non-shared clonotypes, clonotypes shared by all four sorted-subset donors had higher generation probabilities. Larger estimated clonotype richness was generally found for naive subsets than for memory subsets. Pairwise subsampling led to the expectation that sequencing depth would affect the degree of clonotype sharing among donors. Only blood was sampled, and tissue TCR repertoires likely differ from those in blood. Because the study included only a small number of donors, the genetic and exposure-history diversity represented was limited. Even with the large sequencing depth, rarefaction of the sorted-subset datasets indicated that sequencing was incomplete. When a handful of donors were compared, the shared fraction of clonotypes was 5% to 6.5% for naive CD4, roughly 3.4% for naive CD8, 2% to 2.5% for memory CD4, and under 0.5% for memory CD8.

Healthy HIV-negative adults with no recently reported acute infections or vaccinations were included as donors. Every donor was a Caucasian adult residing in Nashville, Tennessee, USA. CD4+ T cells were enriched by magnetic negative selection, after which naive cells were positively selected on CD45RA and the negative fraction was taken as the memory subset. After blood collection by leukapheresis, PBMCs were isolated using Ficoll-Histopaque density gradient centrifugation and then cryopreserved in the vapor phase of liquid nitrogen. Purity and quantity of every magnetically sorted T cell population were checked by analytical flow cytometry. Genomic DNA was isolated from each sorted fraction and quantified by UV absorbance on a Nanodrop 2000c. TCR CDR3 regions were amplified from genomic DNA by multiplex PCR using the deep immunoSEQ assay. Extracted genomic DNA from each cell subset was spread evenly across all wells of several immunoSEQ 96-well plates, with each plate serving as a replicate. Each replicate PCR for sorted subsets received about 0.2 ug genomic DNA, equal to some 32,000 T cell genomes. Purified libraries were measured with a Qubit 3.0 fluorometer, size-checked on a Bioanalyzer 2100, and measured again with the KAPA Library Quantification kit. Each immunoSEQ 96-well plate was sequenced on its own single-read 150-cycle Illumina NextSeq 550 flow cell. Per the source publication's procedure: Because the immunoSEQ output included only junctional sequences and no quality scores, the filtering could not be the same as the filtering used for full-length reads. Sequences were annotated with PyIR, a Python wrapper for IgBLAST v1.9, using IMGT germline references to assign V/J genes and CDR3. Any read was removed if the V/J assignment was weak (E-value above 1e-6), the CDR3 was missing, or the read contained stop codons, out-of-frame junctions, or ambiguous translated residues. V3J clonotypes were defined by identical inferred V gene, J gene, and CDR3 amino acid sequence. To compute the percentage overlap between repertoires, the number of shared unique clonotypes was divided by the size of the smaller repertoire. Repertoire richness was assessed with RTK rarefaction, the Chao1 estimator, and Recon v2.1 estimates of unobserved clonotypes. OLGA was used to compute generation probabilities for all TCRbeta clonotypes that the gDNA method yielded from a few donors. TCRdb holds this immuneACCESS table with in-frame rearrangements only. Some clones are missing; in checked studies, unresolved V genes explain under half, and the rest has no known cause. V and J calls and clone size are those listed in that table; D and trimming were worked out from the DNA. For this sample the table gives 2 million to 2.5 million clones, of which approximately 96% were detected only once. Together, the top ten hold roughly 0.13% of the sample.

Sample: naive CD4+ T cells sorted from blood. The sample's cell subset or site label, in plain terms: CD45RA+ positively selected. Recombination linked TRBV15 to TRBJ2-7; the D gene cannot be named for sure. The sequence was obtained from a man in his late teens or twenties in good health. The CDR3 reads as follows: CATSRAASETYEQYF. The DNA sequence reads TGTGCCACCAGCAGAGCCGCCAGCGAAACCTACGAGCAGTACTTC.